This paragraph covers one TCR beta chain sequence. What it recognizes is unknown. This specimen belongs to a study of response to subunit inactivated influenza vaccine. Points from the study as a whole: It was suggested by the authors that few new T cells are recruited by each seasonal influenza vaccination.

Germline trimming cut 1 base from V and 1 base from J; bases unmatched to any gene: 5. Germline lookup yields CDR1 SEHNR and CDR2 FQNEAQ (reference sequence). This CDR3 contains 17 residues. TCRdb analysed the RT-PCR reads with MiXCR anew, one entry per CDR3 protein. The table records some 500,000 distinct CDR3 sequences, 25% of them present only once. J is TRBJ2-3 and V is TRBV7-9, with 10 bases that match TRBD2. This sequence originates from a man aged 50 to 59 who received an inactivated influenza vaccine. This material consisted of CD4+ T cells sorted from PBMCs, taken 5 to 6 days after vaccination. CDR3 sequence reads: CASSLGLGTSGTDTQYF. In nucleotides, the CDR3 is TGTGCCAGCAGCTTAGGCCTTGGGACTAGCGGCACAGATACGCAGTATTTT. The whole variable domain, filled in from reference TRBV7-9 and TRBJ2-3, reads DTGVSQNPRHKITKRGQNVTFRCDPISEHNRLYWYRQTLGQGPEFLTYFQNEAQLEKSRLLSDRFSAERPKGSFSTLEIQRTEQGDSAMYLCASSLGLGTSGTDTQYFGPGTRLTVL.